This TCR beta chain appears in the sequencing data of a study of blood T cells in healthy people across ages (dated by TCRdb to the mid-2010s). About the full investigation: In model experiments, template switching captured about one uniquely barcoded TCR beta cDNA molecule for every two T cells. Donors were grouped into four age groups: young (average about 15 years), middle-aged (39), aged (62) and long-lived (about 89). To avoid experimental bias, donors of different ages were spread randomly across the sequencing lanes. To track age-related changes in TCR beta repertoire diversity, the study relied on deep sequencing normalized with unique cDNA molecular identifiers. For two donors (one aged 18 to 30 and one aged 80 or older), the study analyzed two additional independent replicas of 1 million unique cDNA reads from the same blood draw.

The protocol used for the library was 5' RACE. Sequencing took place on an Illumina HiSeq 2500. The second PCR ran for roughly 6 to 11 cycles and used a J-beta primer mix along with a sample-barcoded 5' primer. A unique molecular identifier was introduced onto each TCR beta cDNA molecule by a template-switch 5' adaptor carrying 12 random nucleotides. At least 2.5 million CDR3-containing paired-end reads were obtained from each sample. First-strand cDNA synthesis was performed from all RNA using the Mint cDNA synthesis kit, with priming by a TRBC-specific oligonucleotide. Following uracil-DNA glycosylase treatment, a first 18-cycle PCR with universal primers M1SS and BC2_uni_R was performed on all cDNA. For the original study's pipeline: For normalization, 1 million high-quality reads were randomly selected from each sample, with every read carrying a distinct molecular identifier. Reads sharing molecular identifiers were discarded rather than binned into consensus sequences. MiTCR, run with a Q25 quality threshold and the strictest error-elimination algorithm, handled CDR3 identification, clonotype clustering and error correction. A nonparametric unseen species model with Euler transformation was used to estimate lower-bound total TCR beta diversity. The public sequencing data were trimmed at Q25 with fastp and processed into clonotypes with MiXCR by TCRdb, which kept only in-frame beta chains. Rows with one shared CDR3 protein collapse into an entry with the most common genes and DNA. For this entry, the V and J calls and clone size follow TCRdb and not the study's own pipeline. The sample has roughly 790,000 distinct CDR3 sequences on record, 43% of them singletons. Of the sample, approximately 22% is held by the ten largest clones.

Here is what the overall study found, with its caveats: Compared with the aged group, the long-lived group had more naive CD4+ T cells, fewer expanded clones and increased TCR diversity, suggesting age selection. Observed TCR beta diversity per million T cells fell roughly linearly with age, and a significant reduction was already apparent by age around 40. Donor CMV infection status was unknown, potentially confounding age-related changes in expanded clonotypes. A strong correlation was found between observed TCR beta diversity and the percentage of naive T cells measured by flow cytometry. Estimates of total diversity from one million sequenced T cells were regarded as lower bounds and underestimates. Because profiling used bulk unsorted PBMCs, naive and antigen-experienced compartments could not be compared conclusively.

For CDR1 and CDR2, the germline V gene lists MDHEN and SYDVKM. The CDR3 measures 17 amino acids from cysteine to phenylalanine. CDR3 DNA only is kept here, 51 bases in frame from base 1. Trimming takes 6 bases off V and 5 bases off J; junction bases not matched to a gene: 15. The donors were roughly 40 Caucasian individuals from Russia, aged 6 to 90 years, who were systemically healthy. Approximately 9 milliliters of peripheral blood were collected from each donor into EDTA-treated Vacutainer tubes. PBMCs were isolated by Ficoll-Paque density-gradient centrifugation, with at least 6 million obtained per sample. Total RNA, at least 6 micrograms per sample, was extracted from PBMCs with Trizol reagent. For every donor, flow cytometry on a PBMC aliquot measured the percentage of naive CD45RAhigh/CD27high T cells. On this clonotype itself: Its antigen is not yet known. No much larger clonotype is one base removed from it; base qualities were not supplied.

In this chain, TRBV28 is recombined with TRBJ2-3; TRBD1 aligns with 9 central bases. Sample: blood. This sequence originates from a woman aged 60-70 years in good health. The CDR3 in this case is CASSATTGGALRDTQYF. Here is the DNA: TGTGCCAGCAGCGCCACCACAGGGGGCGCGCTCAGAGATACGCAGTATTTT. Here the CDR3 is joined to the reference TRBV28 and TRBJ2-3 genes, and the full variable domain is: DVKVTQSSRYLVKRTGEKVFLECVQDMDHENMFWYRQDPGLGLRLIYFSYDVKMKEKGDIPEGYSVSREKKERFSLILESASTNQTSMYLCASSATTGGALRDTQYFGPGTRLTVL.